The 4 T cell receptor beta chains given below trace back to one sample, sequenced in a study of cytomegalovirus exposure and HLA in healthy donors. Primers for the PCR totalled 60 Vbeta and 13 Jbeta. The protocol was immunoSEQ multiplex PCR, while the TCRdb copy is restricted to in-frame clones and leaves out a portion. This sample has roughly 190,000 clones, with roughly 79% found just once. The sequencing input was PBMCs. The source is a woman younger than 45 in good health and CMV-seropositive.

V usage is TRBV5-6 and J usage is TRBJ1-3; D gene unclear. Germline V gene sequence: CDR1 SGHDT, CDR2 YYEEEE. Trimming took 1 base from V and 0 from J, leaving 8 bases between them. The CDR3 sequence is 15 residues long. The DNA of the CDR3 is TGTGCCAGCAGCTTGCTCTCCAGCTCTGGAAACACCATATATTTT. Amino acids: CASSLLSSSGNTIYF.

The rearrangement uses TRBV5-1 and TRBJ2-1, with 7 bases that match TRBD1. V trimming: 5 bases; J trimming: 4 bases; junction bases outside the gene matches: 6. Germline CDR1 is SGHRS and CDR2 is YFSETQ. The CDR3 sequence is 14 residues long. CDR3 amino acids: CASRPGTEYNEQFF. The CDR3, as DNA: TGCGCCAGCAGGCCCGGGACAGAGTACAATGAGCAGTTCTTC.

J is TRBJ2-5 and V is TRBV5-1; 8 bases match TRBD2. The CDR3 has 13 amino acids. Germline V gene data show CDR1 as SGHRS and CDR2 as YFSETQ. The junction had 1 base not matched to a gene; V was cut back by 2 bases and J by 4 bases. This CDR3 reads CASSFGGGETQYF. DNA of the CDR3: TGCGCCAGCAGCTTCGGGGGGGGAGAGACCCAGTACTTC.

The gene calls are TRBV4-1 and TRBJ1-5; D is uncertain. There are 15 residues in the CDR3. Trimming pared 1 base from V and 0 bases from J, leaving 7 bases between. In germline, CDR1 is MGHRA, CDR2 YSYEKL. The DNA for the CDR3 is TGCGCCAGCAGCCAAGTAGGGAGTAGCAATCAGCCCCAGCATTTT. Its translation is CASSQVGSSNQPQHF.